Described below is a single T cell receptor beta chain sequence and its context. Its antigen is not identified. The sample comes from a study of cytomegalovirus exposure and HLA in healthy donors. Study observations and caveats: Later, TCR association rates were found to vary by HLA locus, highest for DRB1 and lowest for HLA-C. When a later analysis was performed, an Asian-associated ancestry cluster reportedly had fewer N-insertions than the 666-donor mean.

Among the donors, all were healthy bone marrow donors. Nominally healthy donors were sampled, though unrecorded immune exposures were likely. The V end lost 0 bases, the J end lost 6 bases, and 9 bases lay between the germline ends. Germline V CDR1 and CDR2: GTSNPN, SVGIG (reference sequence). The CDR3 length is 12 residues. PCR used 60 Vbeta primers and 13 Jbeta primers. Generated by immunoSEQ multiplex PCR, the TCRdb table keeps only in-frame clones and is missing some. The data show about 90,000 clones, about three fifths seen once. The chain recombines TRBV30 with TRBJ2-7; the D gene is possibly TRBD2 (5 bases). The receptor's source is a man in his thirties or forties in good health and CMV-seronegative. Sequencing was carried out using PBMCs. The CDR3 DNA reads TGTGCCTGGAGTGTACTAGGTGGCGAGCAGTACTTC. It specifies CAWSVLGGEQYF.